The rows below give T cell receptor beta chains drawn from one sample of a study of blood T cell repertoires in COVID-19. Clones were sequenced by immunoSEQ multiplex PCR, and TCRdb holds only the in-frame ones, with some missing. Of just over 150,000 clones in the sample, 85% to 90% were seen once. The source material was PBMCs or T cells enriched from blood (not recorded which). These receptor sequences come from a woman in her 50s who had recovered from COVID-19. Both conserved end residues are trimmed from each CDR3. Clone size is stated in some rows and not others, as once, few, many or a class when expanded.

TRBV3-1/TRBV3-2	TRBJ2-5	-	ASSRRGIEETQY
TRBV18	TRBJ2-7	-	ASSTAGTPLNEQY
TRBV7-2	TRBJ1-4	-	ASSLVRVEREKLF
TRBV5-4	TRBJ2-1	-	ASSRRTSVNSYNEQF
TRBV7-6	TRBJ1-5	-	ASSRDRGRPQH
TRBV19	TRBJ2-6	few	ASSIEGGSGANVLT
TRBV19	TRBJ1-6	-	ASSPQTGRNSPLH
TRBV3-1/TRBV3-2	TRBJ1-1	-	ASSSYGGTNTEAF
TRBV15	TRBJ1-5	-	ATSRGQGNQPQH
TRBV19	TRBJ1-2	-	ASSIGPGEAGYT
TRBV19	TRBJ1-1	-	ASSYRTGAGTEAF
TRBV10-3	TRBJ1-2	-	AIRGGPETVNYGYT
TRBV6-5	TRBJ2-7	-	ASSSTGGSYEQY
TRBV20-1	TRBJ1-1	few	SASGQAREAF
TRBV6-5	TRBJ2-2	-	ASSYYHSRAGELF
TRBV5-6	TRBJ2-3	-	ASSLLSGGVTDTQY
TRBV15	TRBJ1-4	-	ATSSISTNEKLF
TRBV27	TRBJ1-1	-	ASSRGQIAEAF
TRBV24-1	TRBJ2-7	-	ATSDSGTGSYEQY
TRBV3-1/TRBV3-2	TRBJ1-5	-	ASSQGDSQPQH
TRBV10-3	TRBJ1-1	-	AITPGQINTEAF
TRBV7-6	TRBJ1-3	-	ASSINRGSSGNTIY
TRBV18	TRBJ1-2	-	ASSPQATGQGSVYT
TRBV27	TRBJ1-1	-	ASSFHRELGEAF
TRBV11-2	TRBJ1-2	-	ASSPRDRDHGYT
TRBV6-5	TRBJ1-5	-	ASSYEREGGPQH
TRBV9	TRBJ2-5	-	ASSVDESGGVLETQY
TRBV11-3	TRBJ1-1	-	ASSGWGYTEAF
TRBV27	TRBJ1-1	once	ASSPTQGAGEAF